These T cell receptor beta chains were read from a single sample in a study of blood T cell repertoires in COVID-19. Clones were read by immunoSEQ multiplex PCR, and TCRdb kept only the in-frame ones, dropping some. The sample contains 250,000 to 350,000 clones, approximately 90% of which appear only once. Sequencing input: peripheral blood. The receptor set was obtained from a woman in her 50s with COVID-19, enrolled during active disease. The CDR3 runs from the conserved cysteine through the conserved F or W. A D gene is named only where the DNA matches it firmly. Size tells how often a clone was seen (once, few, many) or the class of an expanded clone, and some rows leave it out.

d_gene	v_gene	j_gene	abundance	CDR3aa	CDR3nt
NA	TRBV19	TRBJ1-2	NA	CASSMYSTNYGYTF	TGTGCCAGTAGTATGTACAGCACTAACTATGGCTACACCTTC
TRBD1	TRBV2	TRBJ1-1	NA	CATPRQGGIEAFF	TGTGCCACCCCACGGCAGGGGGGTATTGAAGCTTTCTTT
TRBD2	TRBV11-3	TRBJ2-1	NA	CASSPGTSGRLYEQFF	TGTGCCAGCAGCCCCGGGACTAGCGGGAGACTCTATGAGCAGTTCTTC
NA	TRBV19	TRBJ1-4	once	CASSSGVATNEKLFF	TGTGCCAGTAGTAGCGGCGTTGCAACTAATGAAAAACTGTTTTTT
NA	TRBV5-1	TRBJ2-3	NA	CASSPRTSTDTQYF	TGCGCCAGCAGCCCTAGGACTAGCACAGATACGCAGTATTTT
NA	TRBV27	TRBJ1-3	NA	CASQAQANSGNTIYF	TGTGCCAGCCAGGCACAGGCAAACTCTGGAAACACCATATATTTT
NA	TRBV3-1/TRBV3-2	TRBJ1-1	NA	CASSLAGIRTEAFF	TGTGCCAGCAGCCTAGCAGGGATTCGCACTGAAGCTTTCTTT
NA	TRBV7-9	TRBJ1-5	NA	CASSFAGAGQPQHF	TGTGCCAGCAGCTTTGCAGGGGCGGGTCAGCCCCAGCATTTT
TRBD2	TRBV7-2	TRBJ2-5	NA	CASSYGLVGNQETQYF	TGTGCCAGCAGCTATGGACTAGTGGGTAACCAAGAGACCCAGTACTTC
NA	TRBV19	TRBJ1-1	NA	CATWGRRGITEAFF	TGTGCCACCTGGGGGCGCAGGGGAATAACTGAAGCTTTCTTT
TRBD1	TRBV6-5	TRBJ1-3	NA	CASRPQGAAGNTIYF	TGTGCCAGCAGACCTCAGGGGGCGGCTGGAAACACCATATATTTT
TRBD1	TRBV7-9	TRBJ1-5	NA	CASSPGFGTGGNQPQHF	TGTGCCAGCAGCCCAGGTTTCGGGACAGGTGGCAATCAGCCCCAGCATTTT
NA	TRBV27	TRBJ1-3	NA	CASRRPGPGNTIYF	TGTGCCAGCAGACGACCAGGGCCTGGAAACACCATATATTTT
TRBD1	TRBV29-1	TRBJ2-5	NA	CSVKRQGRETQYF	TGCAGCGTTAAAAGACAGGGAAGGGAGACCCAGTACTTC
NA	TRBV19	TRBJ2-5	NA	CASSVTVRETQYF	TGTGCCAGTAGTGTGACTGTCCGGGAGACCCAGTACTTC
TRBD1	TRBV19	TRBJ1-1	NA	CASSIPGQGNTEAFF	TGTGCCAGTAGTATCCCGGGACAGGGGAACACTGAAGCTTTCTTT
NA	TRBV7-9	TRBJ1-6	NA	CASSPFGDRVNSPLHF	TGTGCCAGCAGCCCCTTCGGGGATAGGGTCAATTCACCCCTCCACTTT
TRBD1	TRBV2	TRBJ2-4	NA	CASSRTGDRSKNIQYF	TGTGCCAGCAGTCGGACAGGGGATCGAAGCAAAAACATTCAGTACTTC
NA	TRBV12-3/TRBV12-4	TRBJ2-7	NA	CASSLTGPGEQYF	TGTGCCAGCAGCCTGACAGGACCGGGGGAGCAGTACTTC
TRBD1	TRBV6-6	TRBJ1-2	NA	CASSYDGGQGIYGYTF	TGTGCCAGCAGTTACGATGGGGGACAGGGGATCTATGGCTACACCTTC
TRBD1	TRBV19	TRBJ2-5	NA	CASTSGTGAFQETQYF	TGTGCCAGTACCTCAGGGACAGGAGCTTTCCAAGAGACCCAGTACTTC
NA	TRBV13	TRBJ2-2	NA	CASSSLSGQSEKGNTGELFF	TGTGCCAGCAGCTCTTTGTCTGGACAATCAGAGAAAGGGAACACCGGGGAGCTGTTTTTT
TRBD1	TRBV4-2	TRBJ1-2	NA	CASSPGTGGPNYGYTF	TGTGCCAGCAGCCCAGGGACAGGGGGCCCCAACTATGGCTACACCTTC
NA	TRBV11-2	TRBJ2-2	NA	CASSLGWLGELFF	TGTGCCAGCAGCTTAGGCTGGCTTGGGGAGCTGTTTTTT
NA	TRBV3-1/TRBV3-2	TRBJ1-2	NA	CASIDRTYGYTF	TGTGCCAGTATCGACAGGACCTATGGCTACACCTTC
NA	TRBV5-5	TRBJ1-5	NA	CASSLLGGYQPQHF	TGTGCCAGCAGCTTGTTAGGGGGTTATCAGCCCCAGCATTTT